Included here is one T cell receptor (beta chain) sequence, with context. Per the original methods: Amplifying reference gene primers gave estimates of nucleated cell counts. Here immunoSEQ multiplex PCR was the method, and the copy in TCRdb shows in-frame clones only, minus some. From that table come the V and J calls and clone size; the DNA was used to work out D and trimming. This table holds around 42,000 clones, approximately 85% found once. This sample was included in a study of blood T cell repertoires in COVID-19. On the study more broadly: PBMCs, B-cell-depleted T cells, or T cells provided the cDNA or gDNA that made up the material.

The origin of this receptor is a human donor in a cohort sampled during active COVID-19. The sequenced material came from peripheral blood.

As DNA, the CDR3 is TGTGCCAGCAGCCTATTACAGGGGGCCTTGACTAATGAAAAACTGTTTTTT. It codes for CASSLLQGALTNEKLFF. This chain joins TRBV3-1 (or the pseudogene TRBV3-2) and TRBJ1-4, with 9 bases lining up with TRBD1. CDR3 size: 17 residues. V lost 4 bases to trimming and J lost 2 bases; unmatched junction nucleotides: 8. Germline values: CDR1 LGHDT, CDR2 YNNKEL (reference sequence).